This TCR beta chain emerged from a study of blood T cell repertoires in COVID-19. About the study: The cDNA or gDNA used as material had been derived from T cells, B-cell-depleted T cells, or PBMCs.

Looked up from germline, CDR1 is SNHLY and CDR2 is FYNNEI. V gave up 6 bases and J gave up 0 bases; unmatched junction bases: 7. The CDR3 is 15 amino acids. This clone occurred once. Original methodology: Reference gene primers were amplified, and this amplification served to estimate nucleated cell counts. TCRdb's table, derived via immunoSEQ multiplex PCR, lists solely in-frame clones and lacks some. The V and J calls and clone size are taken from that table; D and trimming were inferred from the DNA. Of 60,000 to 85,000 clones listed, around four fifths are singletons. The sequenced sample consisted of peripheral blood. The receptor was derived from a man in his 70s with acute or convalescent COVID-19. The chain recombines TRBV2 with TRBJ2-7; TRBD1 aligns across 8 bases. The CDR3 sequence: CASRLGTGGSYEQYF. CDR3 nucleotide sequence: TGTGCCAGCAGATTGGGGACAGGAGGCTCCTACGAGCAGTACTTC.